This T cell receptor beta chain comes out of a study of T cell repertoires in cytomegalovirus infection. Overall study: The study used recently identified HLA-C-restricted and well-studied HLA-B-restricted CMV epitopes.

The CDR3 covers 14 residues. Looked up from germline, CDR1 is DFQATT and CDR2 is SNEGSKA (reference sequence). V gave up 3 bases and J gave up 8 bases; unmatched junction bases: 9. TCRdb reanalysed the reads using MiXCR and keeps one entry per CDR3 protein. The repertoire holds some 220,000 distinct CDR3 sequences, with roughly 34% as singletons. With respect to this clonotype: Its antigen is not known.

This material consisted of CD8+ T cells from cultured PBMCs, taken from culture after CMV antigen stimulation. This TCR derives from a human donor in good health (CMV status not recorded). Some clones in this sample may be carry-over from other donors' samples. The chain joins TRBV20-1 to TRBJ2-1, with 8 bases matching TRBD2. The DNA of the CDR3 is TGCAGTGCTAGGAACCAGCGGGAGTTGTATGAGCAGTTCTTC. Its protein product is CSARNQRELYEQFF.